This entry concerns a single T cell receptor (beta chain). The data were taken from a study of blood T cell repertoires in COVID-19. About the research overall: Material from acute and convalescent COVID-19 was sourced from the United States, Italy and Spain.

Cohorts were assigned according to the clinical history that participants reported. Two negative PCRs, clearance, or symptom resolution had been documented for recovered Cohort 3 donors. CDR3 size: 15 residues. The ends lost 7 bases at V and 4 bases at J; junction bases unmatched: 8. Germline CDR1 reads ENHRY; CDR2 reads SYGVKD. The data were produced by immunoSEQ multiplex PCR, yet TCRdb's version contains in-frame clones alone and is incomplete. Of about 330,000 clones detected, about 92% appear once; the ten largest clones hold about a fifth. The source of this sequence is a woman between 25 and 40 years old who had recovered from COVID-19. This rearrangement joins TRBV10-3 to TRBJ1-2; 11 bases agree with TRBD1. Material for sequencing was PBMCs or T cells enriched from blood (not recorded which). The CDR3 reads CAITADRGRGYGYTF. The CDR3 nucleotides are TGTGCCATCACCGCGGACAGGGGGCGCGGCTATGGCTACACCTTC.